Below are 6 T cell receptor beta chains sequenced from a single sample in a study of T cell clonality in common variable immunodeficiency. This table comes from immunoSEQ multiplex PCR, and its TCRdb copy is limited to in-frame clones, with some not included. This repertoire lists about 66,000 clones without singletons; 1.5% to 2% sits in the top ten. The sequenced sample was peripheral blood mononuclear cells. Receptors originate from a person between 18 and 75 years old in good health.

This clone was seen many times. The DNA ends 3 residues before the CDR3 does, and the rest of the CDR3 is filled in from the germline J gene. This chain joins TRBV2 and TRBJ2-5; TRBD1 aligns across 8 bases. Germline V gives CDR1 SNHLY, CDR2 FYNNEI. The CDR3 sequence is 14 residues long. Germline trimming cut 6 bases from V and 2 bases from J; bases unmatched to any gene: 5. The CDR3 loop is CASRAGTGQETQYF. Incomplete CDR3 DNA: TGTGCCAGCAGGGCCGGGACAGGACAAGAGACC.

The table lists this clone with many counts. CDR3 amino acids: CASSRDRGWPGELFF. Incomplete CDR3 DNA: TGTGCCAGCAGCCGGGACAGGGGATGGCCCGGGGAG. The J gene is TRBJ2-2, the V gene TRBV14; TRBD1 matches 10 bases. The read ends 3 residues shy of where the CDR3 ends; the end is completed using the germline J gene. Trimming cost V 4 bases and J 6 bases; bases outside gene matches: 5. The CDR3 has 15 amino acids. The germline V gene has CDR1 SGHDN and CDR2 FVKESK.

This clone was observed at least ten times. The read gets to within 3 residues of the CDR3 end, and the germline J gene fills in the rest. This chain uses TRBV27 with TRBJ2-3; 8 bases are a match to TRBD2. This CDR3 contains 15 residues. With 2 bases clipped from V and 0 bases from J, the junction kept 1 base outside the gene matches. The germline V gene encodes CDR1 MNHEY and CDR2 SMNVEV (reference sequence). The CDR3 bases that were read are TGTGCCAGCAGTTTACGCGGGAGGAGCACAGATACG. Translation gives CASSLRGRSTDT. The whole CDR3 is CASSLRGRSTDTQYF.

The sample holds many counts of this clone. With the read ending 3 residues before the CDR3 end, the germline J gene is used to fill in that end. The chain recombines TRBV30 with TRBJ2-3; TRBD1 matches 9 bases. CDR1 and CDR2 from the germline V gene are GTSNPN and SVGIG (reference sequence). V lost 2 bases to trimming and J lost 0 bases; unmatched junction nucleotides: 9. This CDR3 spans 17 amino acids. CDR3 sequence: CAWSTHTGGYSTDTQYF. The sequenced part of the CDR3 DNA is TGTGCCTGGAGTACACATACAGGGGGCTATAGCACAGATACG.

This clone was seen at least ten times. The CDR3 DNA, read in part, is TGTGCCAGCAGTTACCAGGGGGCGAGGACTGAA. Translation gives CASSYQGARTE. The CDR3 in full is CASSYQGARTEAFF. This sequence joins TRBV6-2 or TRBV6-3 and TRBJ1-1; TRBD1 matches 8 bases. The CDR3 end falls 3 residues outside the read, so it is completed with the germline J gene. The CDR3 spans 14 residues. Germline lookup yields CDR1 MNHEY and CDR2 SVGEGT. The V segment lost 2 bases and the J segment 5 bases; nucleotides outside the gene matches: 4.

This clone came up many times. From the germline J gene comes the end of the CDR3, since the read stops 3 residues before it. The chain joins TRBV19 to TRBJ2-7, with D possibly TRBD2 on 6 matching bases. Germline V lookup: CDR1 LNHDA, CDR2 SQIVND (reference sequence). CDR3 size: 14 residues. V gave up 3 bases and J gave up 3 bases, with 12 bases separating them. CDR3 in amino acids: CASSISAGYYEQYF. CDR3 DNA, as far as it was read: TGTGCCAGTAGTATTTCGGCGGGGTACTACGAG.